The 26 T cell receptor beta chains below come from one sample, sequenced in a study of blood T cell repertoires in COVID-19. TCRdb's copy holds only in-frame clones and misses some; the assay was immunoSEQ multiplex PCR. The data contain about 20,000 clones, 70% to 90% of them seen just once; the ten biggest clones take up about 8%. The material sequenced was peripheral blood. Receptors originate from a human donor with active COVID-19. The donor label of this sample is uncertain.

The genes are TRBV10-3 and TRBJ2-5, with TRBD2 as a possible D gene (5 bases). Trimming pared 10 bases from V and 3 bases from J, leaving 12 bases between. Germline CDR1 and CDR2: ENHRY and SYGVKD. CDR3 length: 12 amino acids. The chain's CDR3 is CASRTDEETQYF. CDR3 DNA: TGTGCCAGCAGGACTGACGAAGAGACCCAGTACTTC.

This chain links TRBV28 with TRBJ1-6, with D hard to call. The CDR3 has 16 residues. The V and J ends lost 5 bases and 0 bases respectively, with 11 bases between them. Germline V lookup: CDR1 MDHEN, CDR2 SYDVKM. The CDR3 region has the DNA TGTGCCAGCAGTAACCCGGGATACTCCTATAATTCACCCCTCCACTTT. Encoded protein: CASSNPGYSYNSPLHF.

The chain links TRBV2 to TRBJ2-1; D not resolved. Germline V gene data show CDR1 as SNHLY and CDR2 as FYNNEI. Trimming removed 5 bases from V and 8 bases from J, with 7 bases in between. The length of the CDR3 is 11 residues. This CDR3 is CASSLLDEQFF. The CDR3, as DNA: TGTGCCAGCAGTCTTTTAGATGAGCAGTTCTTC.

The chain recombines TRBV4-3 with TRBJ1-2, with a possible D match to TRBD1 (6 bases). Trimming cost V 3 bases and J 2 bases, with 13 bases left between them. Germline V gene lookup returns CDR1 LGHNA and CDR2 YSLEER. The CDR3 loop spans 15 amino acids. CDR3 sequence (DNA): TGCGCCAGCAGCCAGTTAACAGGGTCGAACTATGGCTACACCTTC. Protein product: CASSQLTGSNYGYTF.

The chain carries TRBV25-1 and TRBJ2-1; a weak D match, TRBD2 (5 bases). The CDR3 is 14 amino acids. V lost 8 bases and J 0 bases, leaving 11 bases between the germline ends. Germline V gene sequence: CDR1 MGHDK, CDR2 SYGVNS. CDR3 region: CASVSGVSYNEQFF. The CDR3 nucleotides read TGTGCCAGCGTATCCGGGGTCTCCTACAATGAGCAGTTCTTC. The variable domain in full, with the rest retrieved from reference TRBV25-1 and TRBJ2-1, is EADIYQTPRYLVIGTGKKITLECSQTMGHDKMYWYQQDPGMELHLIHYSYGVNSTEKGDLSSESTVSRIRTEHFPLTLESARPSHTSQYLCASVSGVSYNEQFFGPGTRLTVL.

The DNA for the CDR3 is TGTGCCAGCAGTTGGGCCAGGGCCTACGAGCAGTACTTC. Translation: CASSWARAYEQYF. The chain joins TRBV6-5 to TRBJ2-7; weak D call: TRBD1 (5 bases). Trimming took off 4 bases at V and 2 bases at J, with 9 bases between the two ends. The CDR3 contains 13 residues. Germline lookup yields CDR1 MNHEY and CDR2 SVGAGI.

In its sample, this clone was seen once. V gene TRBV5-6 combines with J gene TRBJ2-1; no reliable D call. Between the trimmed V and J ends, which lost 3 bases and 10 bases, there was a span of 8 bases. The CDR3 extends over 11 amino acids. CDR1 is SGHDT, CDR2 YYEEEE, per germline. CDR3 amino acids: CASSYQQEQFF. DNA of the CDR3: TGTGCCAGCAGCTACCAACAGGAGCAGTTCTTC. The full variable domain, its missing parts supplied by reference TRBV5-6 and TRBJ2-1, is DAGVTQSPTHLIKTRGQQVTLRCSPKSGHDTVSWYQQALGQGPQFIFQYYEEEERQRGNFPDRFSGHQFPNYSSELNVNALLLGDSALYLCASSYQQEQFFGPGTRLTVL.

This clone turned up a few times. As DNA, the CDR3 is TGTGCCAGCAGTTCGGGGATGGAAAACATTCAGTACTTC. Its protein product is CASSSGMENIQYF. The rearrangement joins TRBV5-4 to TRBJ2-4; TRBD2 might be the D (5 bases). The CDR3 covers 13 residues. V was shortened by 5 bases and J by 5 bases, with 11 bases between the two germline ends. CDR1 and CDR2 from the germline V gene are SGHNT and YYREEE (reference sequence).

The V call is TRBV7-2, the J call TRBJ2-5, with D tentatively TRBD1 (5 bases). V was pared by 4 bases and J by 7 bases, with 16 bases between. In germline, CDR1 is SGHTA, CDR2 FQGNSA. This CDR3 is built from 14 residues. CDR3 protein: CASSYRRAGSTQYF. DNA of the CDR3: TGTGCCAGCAGCTACCGCAGGGCTGGATCGACCCAGTACTTC.

The rearrangement links TRBV5-5 to TRBJ1-2; TRBD1 aligns across 8 bases. V dropped 4 bases and J dropped 0; count of bases not matched to a gene: 14. From germline, CDR1 is SGHKS and CDR2 YYEKEE (reference sequence). This CDR3 has 18 residues. The CDR3 sequence is CASSPGTDRGHSNYGYTF. CDR3 coding DNA: TGTGCCAGCAGCCCGGGGACCGACAGGGGCCACTCTAACTATGGCTACACCTTC.

The CDR3 sequence: CATRTSGSYEQYF. The CDR3 DNA follows: TGTGCCACCAGGACTAGCGGCTCCTACGAGCAGTACTTC. The chain is built from TRBV10-3 and TRBJ2-7; 10 bases are a match to TRBD2. Germline V gene data show CDR1 as ENHRY and CDR2 as SYGVKD. CDR3 size: 13 residues. J was trimmed by 0 bases and V by 10 bases; bases with no gene match: 3.

The chain carries TRBV28 and TRBJ1-2; D uncertain. The CDR3 is 11 amino acids. Germline V gives CDR1 MDHEN, CDR2 SYDVKM. The V gene lost 2 bases and the J gene lost 9 bases, with 7 bases spanning the gap. The CDR3: CASSLGASYTF. Here the CDR3 DNA reads TGTGCCAGCAGTTTAGGTGCTAGCTACACCTTC.

By sample share, this clone is medium-sized. This chain uses TRBV9 with TRBJ2-1, with 7 bases identical to TRBD2. The CDR3 sequence is 16 residues long. Germline V lookup: CDR1 SGDLS, CDR2 YYNGEE. V shed 0 bases and J 6 bases; nucleotides not matched to a gene: 9. In DNA, the CDR3 is TGTGCCAGCAGCGTAGACATGGCGGGAGTAGGCAATGAGCAGTTCTTC. It yields the protein CASSVDMAGVGNEQFF.

This clone appeared a few times. The chain links TRBV4-3 to TRBJ2-1, with 12 bases lining up with TRBD2. Germline loops: CDR1 LGHNA, CDR2 YSLEER. The length of the CDR3 is 17 residues. J was trimmed by 7 bases and V by 0 bases; bases with no gene match: 7. CDR3 amino acids: CASSQEIASGRGNEQFF. The CDR3 bases are TGCGCCAGCAGCCAAGAGATAGCTAGCGGGAGGGGTAATGAGCAGTTCTTC.

This CDR3 reads CASSWAVNNSPLHF. The DNA for the CDR3 is TGTGCCAGCAGTTGGGCAGTTAATAATTCACCCCTCCACTTT. The chain recombines TRBV6-5 with TRBJ1-6; D remains unclear. The V gene lost 4 bases and the J gene lost 5 bases, with 9 bases spanning the gap. Germline CDR1 reads MNHEY; CDR2 reads SVGAGI. The CDR3 length is 14 residues.

The rearrangement joins TRBV30 to TRBJ1-5, with a tentative D call TRBD1 (5 bases). Looked up from germline, CDR1 is GTSNPN and CDR2 is SVGIG (reference sequence). The CDR3 consists of 14 residues. V was trimmed by 0 bases and J by 9 bases, leaving 15 bases between them. The CDR3 spells CAWSVIQGTSPQHF. The CDR3, as DNA: TGTGCCTGGAGTGTAATCCAGGGTACATCGCCCCAGCATTTT.

The V and J genes are TRBV5-4 and TRBJ1-1; TRBD1 agrees at 8 bases. The V and J ends lost 3 bases and 4 bases, in that order; junction bases with no gene match: 11. Germline assignment: CDR1 SGHNT and CDR2 YYREEE (reference sequence). This CDR3 contains 16 residues. CDR3 sequence: CASSSPRTGSSTEAFF. The CDR3, as DNA: TGTGCCAGCAGCTCCCCTAGGACAGGGTCTTCCACTGAAGCTTTCTTT.

V and J are TRBV12-5 and TRBJ2-3; D not certain. The V gene lost 7 bases and the J gene lost 0 bases, with 11 bases spanning the gap. Per germline, CDR1 LGHNT and CDR2 FRNRAP. The CDR3 loop spans 14 amino acids. This CDR3 reads CASAYQTSTDTQYF. In nucleotides, the CDR3 is TGTGCTAGTGCCTACCAGACTAGCACAGATACGCAGTATTTT.

The chain employs TRBV14 and TRBJ2-7, with unresolved D. V was cut by 8 bases and J by 2 bases, with 10 bases left in between. Germline CDR1 and CDR2: SGHDN and FVKESK. This CDR3 spans 12 amino acids. The CDR3 DNA reads TGTGCCAGCGGCAGAGCGACCTACGAGCAGTACTTC. Protein product: CASGRATYEQYF.

The gene calls are TRBV28 and TRBJ1-5, with D possibly matching TRBD1 (6 bases). With 3 bases removed from V and 7 bases from J, the gap between germline ends came to 16 bases. Germline V gene sequence: CDR1 MDHEN, CDR2 SYDVKM. This CDR3 region has 15 residues. The CDR3 loop reads CASSLPTGIGQPQHF. The CDR3, as DNA: TGTGCCAGCAGTTTGCCAACAGGGATCGGGCAGCCCCAGCATTTT.

V and J are TRBV7-9 and TRBJ2-7, with D maybe TRBD1 (5 bases). There are 16 residues in the CDR3. Germline loops: CDR1 SEHNR, CDR2 FQNEAQ (reference sequence). Trimming stripped 1 base from V and 1 base from J, with 14 bases between. CDR3 region: CASSLEYRPSSYEQYF. The CDR3 DNA is TGTGCCAGCAGCTTAGAATACAGGCCTAGTTCCTACGAGCAGTACTTC. The variable domain in full, with the rest retrieved from reference TRBV7-9 and TRBJ2-7, is DTGVSQNPRHKITKRGQNVTFRCDPISEHNRLYWYRQTLGQGPEFLTYFQNEAQLEKSRLLSDRFSAERPKGSFSTLEIQRTEQGDSAMYLCASSLEYRPSSYEQYFGPGTRLTVT.

The V call is TRBV5-5, the J call TRBJ2-7; TRBD2 might be the D (6 bases). V was trimmed by 1 base and J by 0 bases, leaving 14 bases between them. The germline gives CDR1 SGHKS, CDR2 YYEKEE (reference sequence). This CDR3 is 16 amino acids long. The CDR3 spells CASSLRAAGVSYEQYF. The DNA for the CDR3 is TGTGCCAGCAGCTTGCGTGCAGCGGGTGTCTCCTACGAGCAGTACTTC.

This clone was recorded once. This sequence joins TRBV24-1 and TRBJ1-4; 10 nucleotides align to TRBD1. Germline V gene sequence: CDR1 KGHDR, CDR2 SFDVKD. V was clipped by 4 bases and J by 11 bases; unmatched bases: 6. CDR3 length equals 14 residues. CDR3 sequence (DNA): TGTGCCACCAGTGACCCGGGACAGGGGAAGAAACTGTTTTTT. Translation gives CATSDPGQGKKLFF.

The V and J genes are TRBV9 and TRBJ2-1; 9 bases map to TRBD2. The CDR3 contains 14 residues. The junction had 8 bases not matched to a gene; V was cut back by 5 bases and J by 8 bases. The germline V gene has CDR1 SGDLS and CDR2 YYNGEE. The CDR3 is CASSDRLAGYEQFF. The CDR3 nucleotides are TGTGCCAGCAGTGACCGCCTAGCGGGATATGAGCAGTTCTTC.

J is TRBJ2-3 and V is TRBV5-4, with TRBD2 matching 7 bases. Per the germline V gene, CDR1 is SGHNT and CDR2 is YYREEE (reference sequence). The CDR3 extends over 17 amino acids. The J segment lost 5 bases and the V segment lost 4 bases, leaving 16 bases of the junction unmatched. The CDR3 DNA follows: TGTGCCAGCAGCCCGGGTTACGGGGGAGGGCCAGGAGATACGCAGTATTTT. Its protein is CASSPGYGGGPGDTQYF.

The genes are TRBV11-3 and TRBJ2-1; no clear D gene. V was pared by 5 bases and J by 5 bases, with 19 bases between. Germline V gene lookup returns CDR1 SGHNT and CDR2 YENEEA. This CDR3 is 16 amino acids long. As DNA, the CDR3 is TGTGCCAGCAGCCATTCCACGAGACACAAAGACAATGAGCAGTTCTTC. Translating gives CASSHSTRHKDNEQFF.